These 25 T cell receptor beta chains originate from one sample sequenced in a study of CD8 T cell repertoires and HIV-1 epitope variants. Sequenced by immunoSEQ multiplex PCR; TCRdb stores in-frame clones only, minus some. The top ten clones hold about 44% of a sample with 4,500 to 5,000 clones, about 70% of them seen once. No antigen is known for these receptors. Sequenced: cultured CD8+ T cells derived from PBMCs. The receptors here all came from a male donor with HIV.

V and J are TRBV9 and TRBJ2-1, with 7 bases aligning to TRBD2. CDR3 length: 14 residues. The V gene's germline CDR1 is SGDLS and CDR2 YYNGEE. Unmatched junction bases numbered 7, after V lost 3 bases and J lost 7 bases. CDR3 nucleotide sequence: TGTGCCAGCAGCGCCGGAGCGGGGTGGAATGAGCAGTTCTTC. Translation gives CASSAGAGWNEQFF. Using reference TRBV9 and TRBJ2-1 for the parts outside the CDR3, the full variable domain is DSGVTQTPKHLITATGQRVTLRCSPRSGDLSVYWYQQSLDQGLQFLIQYYNGEERAKGNILERFSAQQFPDLHSELNLSSLELGDSALYFCASSAGAGWNEQFFGPGTRLTVL.

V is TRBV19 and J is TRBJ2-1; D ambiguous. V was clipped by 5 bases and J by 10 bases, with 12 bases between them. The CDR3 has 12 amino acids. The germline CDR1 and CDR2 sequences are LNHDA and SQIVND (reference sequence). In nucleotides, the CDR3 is TGTGCCAGTAGTGTTATAGCAGGAGAGCAGTTCTTC. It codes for CASSVIAGEQFF.

CDR3 coding DNA: TGTGCCAGCAGTGAAGCGCTTAGAGGATATGGCTACACCTTC. Encoded protein: CASSEALRGYGYTF. V and J are TRBV2 and TRBJ1-2; no definite D call. V dropped 0 bases and J dropped 5 bases, with 10 bases sitting between them. This CDR3 comprises 14 residues. Germline CDR1 and CDR2: SNHLY and FYNNEI.

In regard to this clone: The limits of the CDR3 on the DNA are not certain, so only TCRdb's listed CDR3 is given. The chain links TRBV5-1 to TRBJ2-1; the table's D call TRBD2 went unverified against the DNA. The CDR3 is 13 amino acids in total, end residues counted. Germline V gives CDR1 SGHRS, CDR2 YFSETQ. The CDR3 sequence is CASTSGGVNEQFF.

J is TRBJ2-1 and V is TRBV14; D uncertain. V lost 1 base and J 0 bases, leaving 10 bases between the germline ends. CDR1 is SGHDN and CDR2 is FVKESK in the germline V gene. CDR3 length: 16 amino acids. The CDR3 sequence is CASSQVTSSSYNEQFF. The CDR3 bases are TGTGCCAGCAGCCAAGTTACTTCTAGCTCCTACAATGAGCAGTTCTTC.

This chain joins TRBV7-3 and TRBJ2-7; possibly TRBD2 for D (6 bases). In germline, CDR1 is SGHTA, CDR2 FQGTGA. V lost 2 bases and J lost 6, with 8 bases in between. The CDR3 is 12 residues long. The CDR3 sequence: CASSLRAGEQYF. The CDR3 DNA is TGTGCCAGCAGCTTACGAGCGGGCGAGCAGTACTTC.

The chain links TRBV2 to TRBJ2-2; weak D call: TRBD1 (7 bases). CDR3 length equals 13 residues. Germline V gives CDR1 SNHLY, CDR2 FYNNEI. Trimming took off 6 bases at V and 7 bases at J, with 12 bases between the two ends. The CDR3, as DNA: TGTGCCAGCAGGGAGGGGGCCGGCGGGGAGCTGTTTTTT. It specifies CASREGAGGELFF.

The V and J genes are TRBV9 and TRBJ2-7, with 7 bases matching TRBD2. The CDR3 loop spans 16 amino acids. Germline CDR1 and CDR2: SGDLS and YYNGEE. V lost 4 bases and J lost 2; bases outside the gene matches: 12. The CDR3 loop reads CASSPSSGRGAYEQYF. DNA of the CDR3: TGTGCCAGCAGCCCTTCTAGCGGCCGAGGAGCCTACGAGCAGTACTTC.

Written as DNA, the CDR3 is TGTGCCAGCAGCCCCGGGGCCCTAGCCAAAAACATTCAGTACTTC. The encoded protein is CASSPGALAKNIQYF. V usage is TRBV7-2 and J usage is TRBJ2-4; D possibly uses TRBD1 or TRBD2 (5 bases each). Germline V gives CDR1 SGHTA, CDR2 FQGNSA. V was pared by 5 bases and J by 0 bases, with 11 bases between. This CDR3 region has 15 residues.

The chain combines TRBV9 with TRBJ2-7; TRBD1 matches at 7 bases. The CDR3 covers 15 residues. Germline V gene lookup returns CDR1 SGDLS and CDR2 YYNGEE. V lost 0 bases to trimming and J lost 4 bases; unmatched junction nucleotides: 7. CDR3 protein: CASSVDGTDFYEQYF. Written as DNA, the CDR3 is TGTGCCAGCAGCGTAGATGGGACAGACTTTTACGAGCAGTACTTC.

CDR3 sequence: CALRGLSNQPQHF. The CDR3, as DNA: TGTGCCCTTCGGGGTCTCAGCAATCAGCCCCAGCATTTT. The chain combines TRBV30 with TRBJ1-5; D unresolved. The CDR3 consists of 13 residues. From germline, CDR1 is GTSNPN and CDR2 SVGIG (reference sequence). V gave up 8 bases and J gave up 1 base, with 12 bases separating them.

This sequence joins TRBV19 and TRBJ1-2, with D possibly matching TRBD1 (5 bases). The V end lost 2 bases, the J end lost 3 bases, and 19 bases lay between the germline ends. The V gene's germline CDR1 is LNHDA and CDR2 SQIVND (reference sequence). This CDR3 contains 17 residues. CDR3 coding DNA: TGTGCCAGTAGTATAATGTTCGGGGCAGGAGACCACTATGGCTACACCTTC. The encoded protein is CASSIMFGAGDHYGYTF. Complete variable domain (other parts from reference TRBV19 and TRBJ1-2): DGGITQSPKYLFRKEGQNVTLSCEQNLNHDAMYWYRQDPGQGLRLIYYSQIVNDFQKGDIAEGYSVSREKKESFPLTVTSAQKNPTAFYLCASSIMFGAGDHYGYTFGSGTRLTVV.

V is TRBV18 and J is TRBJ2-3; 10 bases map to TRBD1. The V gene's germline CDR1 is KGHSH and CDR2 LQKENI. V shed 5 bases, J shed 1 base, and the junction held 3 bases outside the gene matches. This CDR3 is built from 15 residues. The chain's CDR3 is CASSDRGRGTDTQYF. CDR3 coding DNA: TGTGCCAGCTCAGACAGGGGGCGGGGCACAGATACGCAGTATTTT.

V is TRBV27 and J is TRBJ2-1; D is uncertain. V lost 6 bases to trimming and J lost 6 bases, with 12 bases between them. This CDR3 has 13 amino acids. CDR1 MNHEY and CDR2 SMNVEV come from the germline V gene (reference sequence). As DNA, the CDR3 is TGTGCCAGCAGCCCTTGGATAGGCAATGAGCAGTTCTTC. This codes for CASSPWIGNEQFF.

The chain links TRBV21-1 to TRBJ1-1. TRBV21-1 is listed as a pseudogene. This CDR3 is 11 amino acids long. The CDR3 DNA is TGTGCCAGCAGTAGAGGCACTGAAGCTTTCTTT. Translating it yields CASSRGTEAFF.

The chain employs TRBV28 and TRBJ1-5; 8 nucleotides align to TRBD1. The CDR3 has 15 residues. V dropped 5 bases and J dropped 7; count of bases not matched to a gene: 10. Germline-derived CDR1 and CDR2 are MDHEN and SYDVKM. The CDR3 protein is CASSGTGPSDQPQHF. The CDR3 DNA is TGTGCCAGCAGTGGGACAGGTCCTTCCGACCAGCCCCAGCATTTT.

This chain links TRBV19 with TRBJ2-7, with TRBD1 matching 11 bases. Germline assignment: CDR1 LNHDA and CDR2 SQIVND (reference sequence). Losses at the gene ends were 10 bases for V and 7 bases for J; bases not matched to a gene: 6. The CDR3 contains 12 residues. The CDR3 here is CATRTGGGEQYF. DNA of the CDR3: TGTGCCACCCGGACAGGGGGCGGAGAGCAGTACTTC.

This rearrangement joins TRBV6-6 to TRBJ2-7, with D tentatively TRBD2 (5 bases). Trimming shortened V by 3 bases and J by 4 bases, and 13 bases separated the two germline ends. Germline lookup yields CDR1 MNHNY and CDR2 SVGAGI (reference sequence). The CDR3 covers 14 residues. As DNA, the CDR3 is TGTGCCAGCAGTTATGCGGGTCTGACGTACGAGCAGTACTTC. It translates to CASSYAGLTYEQYF.

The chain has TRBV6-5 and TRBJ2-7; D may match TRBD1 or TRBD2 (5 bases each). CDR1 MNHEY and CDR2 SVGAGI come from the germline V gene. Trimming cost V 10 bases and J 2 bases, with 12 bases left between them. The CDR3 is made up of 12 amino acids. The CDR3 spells CATRDRTYEQYF. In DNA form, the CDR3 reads TGTGCCACCCGGGACCGAACCTACGAGCAGTACTTC.

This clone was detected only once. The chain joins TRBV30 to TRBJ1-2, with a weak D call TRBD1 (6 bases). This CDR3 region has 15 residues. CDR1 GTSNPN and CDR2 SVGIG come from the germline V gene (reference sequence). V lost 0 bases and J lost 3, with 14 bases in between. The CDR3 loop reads CAWSVPGGRYYGYTF. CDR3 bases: TGTGCCTGGAGTGTCCCTGGGGGCAGGTACTATGGCTACACCTTC.

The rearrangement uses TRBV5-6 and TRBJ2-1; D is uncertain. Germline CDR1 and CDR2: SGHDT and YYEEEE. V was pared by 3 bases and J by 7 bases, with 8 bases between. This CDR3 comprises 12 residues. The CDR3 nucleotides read TGTGCCAGCAGCTCCAGACCGAATGAGCAGTTCTTC. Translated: CASSSRPNEQFF.

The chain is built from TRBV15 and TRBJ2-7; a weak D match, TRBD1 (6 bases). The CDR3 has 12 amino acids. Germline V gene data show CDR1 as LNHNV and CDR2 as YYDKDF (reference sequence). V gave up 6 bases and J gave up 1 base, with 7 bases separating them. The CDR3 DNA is TGTGCCACCAGAGGACAGTCCTACGAGCAGTACTTC. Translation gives CATRGQSYEQYF. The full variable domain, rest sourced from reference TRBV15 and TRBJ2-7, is DAMVIQNPRYQVTQFGKPVTLSCSQTLNHNVMYWYQQKSSQAPKLLFHYYDKDFNNEADTPDNFQSRRPNTSFCFLDIRSPGLGDTAMYLCATRGQSYEQYFGPGTRLTVT.

The CDR3 reads CASSLRGETYEQYF. The CDR3 DNA reads as TGTGCCAGCAGCCTCCGGGGGGAAACCTACGAGCAGTACTTC. The chain uses TRBV28 and TRBJ2-7; 7 bases fit TRBD2. The J segment lost 2 bases and the V segment lost 6 bases, leaving 7 bases of the junction unmatched. The CDR3 consists of 14 residues. Germline loops: CDR1 MDHEN, CDR2 SYDVKM.

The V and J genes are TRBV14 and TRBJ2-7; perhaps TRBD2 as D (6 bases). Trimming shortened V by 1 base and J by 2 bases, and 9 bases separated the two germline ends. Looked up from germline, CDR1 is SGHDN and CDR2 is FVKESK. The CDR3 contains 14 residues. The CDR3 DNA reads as TGTGCCAGCAGCCAAGCGGGACTTCCCTACGAGCAGTACTTC. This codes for CASSQAGLPYEQYF.

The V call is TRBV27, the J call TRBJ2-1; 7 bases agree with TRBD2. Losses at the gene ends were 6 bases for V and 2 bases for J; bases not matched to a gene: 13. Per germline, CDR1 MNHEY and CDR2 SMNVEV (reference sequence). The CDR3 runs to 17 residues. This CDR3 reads CASSPSAGGTTYNEQFF. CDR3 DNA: TGTGCCAGCAGCCCTTCAGCCGGGGGGACGACCTACAATGAGCAGTTCTTC.